This TCR beta chain was sequenced in a study of shared clonotypes between healthy human individuals. The protocol was immunoSEQ multiplex PCR, while the TCRdb copy is restricted to in-frame clones and leaves out a portion. The sample lists roughly 1.4 million clones, about 98.5% occurring once. With V trimmed by 5 bases and J by 10 bases, 20 bases remained unmatched. There are 16 residues in the CDR3. CDR1 is SQVTM and CDR2 is ANQGSEA in the germline V gene. The clonotype was recovered from a young man in good health. This sequence joins TRBV29-1 and TRBJ2-1; 7 bases align to TRBD2. Input material: naive CD4+ T cells sorted from blood. Regarding subset: CD45RA+ positively selected. The CDR3, as DNA: TGCAGCGTTTCAACCCGGGTGGGGCTAGCGGTACTCGAGCAGTTCTTC. This encodes CSVSTRVGLAVLEQFF.